The present T cell receptor beta chain was sequenced within a study of cytomegalovirus exposure and HLA in healthy donors. Findings and caveats of the study: The authors enumerated around 150 TCR beta chains as linked to cytomegalovirus. A cluster of highly shared sequence variants was likely a sequencing artifact. High specificity and sensitivity for cytomegalovirus status were reported for the classifier. When the data were analyzed later, several of the most significant clusters appeared to be linked to common viral pathogens.

The CDR3 contains 13 residues. The ends were cut back, 4 bases at V and 8 bases at J, with 14 bases in the middle. Germline CDR1 reads SQVTM; CDR2 reads ANQGSEA. Primers: 60 Vbeta forward and 13 Jbeta reverse. The table came from immunoSEQ multiplex PCR; TCRdb's copy has only in-frame clones and leaves some out. The ten most abundant clones cover over 0.75% of a sample with 200,000 to 250,000 clones. Points on this clone: Its target is unknown.

The sample consisted of PBMCs. The origin of this receptor is a woman under 40 in good health and CMV-seropositive. The chain combines TRBV29-1 with TRBJ1-4, with unresolved D. The CDR3 coding sequence is TGCAGCGTTGTTGCCGGGGATGGGGAAAAACTGTTTTTT. This sequence encodes CSVVAGDGEKLFF.